Listed below are T cell receptor beta chains from one sample, sequenced in a study of blood T cells in healthy people across ages. TCRdb reprocessed the 5' RACE reads via MiXCR and lists one record per CDR3 protein. The table shows about 1.5 million distinct CDR3 sequences, with approximately 39% occurring only once. Sequenced input: blood. The receptors were gathered from a woman younger than 30 in good health. Both conserved end residues are part of each CDR3. The D gene is left open where the match is weak. The listing skips clone size in some rows; elsewhere it reads once, few, many or a size class.

clone_size,v_call,cdr3_length,j_call,d_call,cdr3_nt,cdr3_aa
.,TRBV30,15,TRBJ2-3,.,TGTGCCTGGAGGGTACTGGCGGGGCCAACAGATACGCAGTATTTT,CAWRVLAGPTDTQYF
.,TRBV11-2,15,TRBJ2-7,.,TGTGCCAGCAGCTCCAGGGGCTATGCGTCTGACGAGCAGTACTTC,CASSSRGYASDEQYF
.,TRBV29-1,13,TRBJ2-1,.,TGCAGCGTTGAAGGCGGAGCCTACAATGAGCAGTTCTTC,CSVEGGAYNEQFF
.,TRBV4-2,15,TRBJ2-3,.,TGTGCCAGCAGCCATGGTGGACCCCGCACAGATACGCAGTATTTT,CASSHGGPRTDTQYF
few,TRBV4-1,14,TRBJ1-2,TRBD1,TGCGCCAGCAGCGCATACAGGGGGAACTATGGCTACACCTTC,CASSAYRGNYGYTF
.,TRBV7-6,17,TRBJ2-3,TRBD1,TGTGCCAGCAGCTTATCCCCCTGGGACAGGGGCACAGATACGCAGTATTTT,CASSLSPWDRGTDTQYF
few,TRBV7-2,15,TRBJ2-7,.,TGTGCCAGCAGCTTAGTTGCGACTAGGTACAATGAGCAGTACTTC,CASSLVATRYNEQYF
.,TRBV6-2/TRBV6-3,14,TRBJ2-1,TRBD2,TGTGCCAGCAGTACAGGACTAGGGGCCAATGAGCAGTTCTTC,CASSTGLGANEQFF
few,TRBV2,13,TRBJ1-2,.,TGTGCCAGCATAGACAGACCCTTCTATGGCTACACCTTC,CASIDRPFYGYTF
.,TRBV27,14,TRBJ1-2,.,TGTGCCAGCAGTTTATCTTGGGGGACGGGGGGCTACACCTTC,CASSLSWGTGGYTF
.,TRBV2,14,TRBJ1-1,.,TGTGCCAGCAGGAGAGACACCATGAACACTGAAGCTTTCTTT,CASRRDTMNTEAFF
.,TRBV15,13,TRBJ2-1,.,TGTGCCACCAGCATCCAGGACCACCAGCAGCAGTTCTTC,CATSIQDHQQQFF
few,TRBV7-8,16,TRBJ2-5,TRBD1,TGTGCCAGCAGCTTAGACACAGGGGTGGCTGGCATGAGGCAGTACTTC,CASSLDTGVAGMRQYF
.,TRBV25-1,16,TRBJ2-1,TRBD2,TGTGCCAGCAGTGAATCCCCCGGGGGGGTCACCAATGAGCAGTTCTTC,CASSESPGGVTNEQFF
few,TRBV11-2,13,TRBJ2-2,.,TGTGCCACTGCCCGCTCTAACACCGGGGAGCTGTTTTTT,CATARSNTGELFF
.,TRBV18,15,TRBJ1-1,.,TGTGCCAGCTCACCTAACATGGGGCAGAACACTGAAGCTTTCTTT,CASSPNMGQNTEAFF
.,TRBV3-1,13,TRBJ1-6,.,TGTGCCAGCACCAACCTAGGGGTAGTGGCCCTCCACTTT,CASTNLGVVALHF
.,TRBV7-8,16,TRBJ1-2,TRBD1,TGTGCCAGCAGCTTAGCCCCGGCGGACAGGATCTATGGCTACACCTTC,CASSLAPADRIYGYTF
few,TRBV12-3/TRBV12-4,14,TRBJ1-5,TRBD1,TGTGCCAGCAGTCCAACCGGGACAGCTCAGCCCCAGCATTTT,CASSPTGTAQPQHF
.,TRBV6-5,13,TRBJ1-3,.,TGTGCCAGCAGTTACACCACAGGCAACACCATATATTTT,CASSYTTGNTIYF
.,TRBV4-1,16,TRBJ2-5,.,TGCGCCAGCAGCCGCTCTTGGGGCCCTAACCAAGAGACCCAGTACTTC,CASSRSWGPNQETQYF
.,TRBV7-2,15,TRBJ1-2,.,TGTGCCAGCAGCTTACTAAGGGGTTCTAACTATGGCTACACCTTC,CASSLLRGSNYGYTF
.,TRBV4-2,16,TRBJ2-1,.,TGTGCCAGCAGCCAAGAAGAGTACACTGCCTACAATGAGCAGTTCTTC,CASSQEEYTAYNEQFF
.,TRBV5-1,16,TRBJ2-7,TRBD1,TGCGCCAGCAGCACCCAGACAGGGGGCCCGTCCTACGAGCAGTACTTC,CASSTQTGGPSYEQYF
few,TRBV25-1,14,TRBJ2-7,TRBD1,TGTGCCAGCAGGGAGACAGGGGGAGGATTCGAGCAGTACTTC,CASRETGGGFEQYF
many,TRBV6-5,11,TRBJ2-1,.,TGTGCCAGCGAACTATACAATGAGCAGTTCTTC,CASELYNEQFF
.,TRBV28,17,TRBJ2-3,TRBD1,TGTGCCAGCAGTTTATGGACAGGGGCCAGTAGCACAGATACGCAGTATTTT,CASSLWTGASSTDTQYF
few,TRBV6-5,15,TRBJ2-7,.,TGTGCCAGCAGTTACTCCGCCTGGGGAACCTACGAGCAGTACTTC,CASSYSAWGTYEQYF
.,TRBV11-2,13,TRBJ2-7,.,TGTGCCAGCAGCTTTCACAGTACCTACGAGCAGTACTTC,CASSFHSTYEQYF
.,TRBV3-1,13,TRBJ1-5,.,TGTGCCAGCAGCCCCCTGCCTAATCAGCCCCAGCATTTT,CASSPLPNQPQHF
.,TRBV18,15,TRBJ2-7,.,TGTGCCAGCTCACGAGGGACGGGCTTTTACAATGAGCAGTACTTC,CASSRGTGFYNEQYF
.,TRBV6-6,12,TRBJ2-1,.,TGTGCCAGCAGTTATACGCCCAGTGAGCAGTTCTTC,CASSYTPSEQFF
.,TRBV15,18,TRBJ1-3,.,TGTGCCACCAGCAGAGATATCATGGGGGAGGACTCTGGAAACACCATATATTTT,CATSRDIMGEDSGNTIYF
.,TRBV11-2,15,TRBJ2-5,.,TGTGCCAGCAGCTCCGATGGAAGTATGCAAGAGACCCAGTACTTC,CASSSDGSMQETQYF
few,TRBV20-1,14,TRBJ2-3,TRBD1,TGCAGTGCTAGCTGGACAGGGGGGTCGTATACGCAGTATTTT,CSASWTGGSYTQYF
few,TRBV28,15,TRBJ2-1,TRBD1,TGTGCCAGCAGTATCACCGGGACAGCCTACAATGAGCAGTTCTTC,CASSITGTAYNEQFF
.,TRBV4-3,14,TRBJ2-1,.,TGCGCCAGCAGCCAAGATATGGGGGCCCTAGAGCAGTTCTTC,CASSQDMGALEQFF
.,TRBV7-6,14,TRBJ2-3,TRBD2,TGTGCCAGCACGGGGACTAGCTTTTCAGATACGCAGTATTTT,CASTGTSFSDTQYF
.,TRBV7-2,16,TRBJ2-7,TRBD1,TGTGCCTGCAGCCCTAGGACAGGGCCCCTTGACTACGAGCAGTACTTC,CACSPRTGPLDYEQYF
few,TRBV10-3,16,TRBJ2-3,TRBD1,TGTGCCATCAGTGGCGGACAGGGCAGCTTGACAGATACGCAGTATTTT,CAISGGQGSLTDTQYF